This T cell receptor beta chain comes out of a study of blood T cell repertoires in COVID-19. Overall study context: Some COVID-19 samples were acute and others convalescent; all came from the United States, Italy and Spain.

Libraries were prepared by immunoSEQ multiplex PCR; TCRdb keeps only in-frame clonotypes and omits some of them. Of about 120,000 clones detected, under 95% appear once; the ten largest clones hold roughly 5%. CDR1 is SGHTA, CDR2 FQGTGA, per germline. The CDR3 extends over 15 amino acids. With V trimmed by 2 bases and J by 9 bases, 9 bases remained unmatched. Sample: peripheral blood. V and J are TRBV7-3 and TRBJ2-1; the match to TRBD2 covers 8 bases. The sequence came from a man in his sixties with COVID-19, enrolled during active disease. Here the CDR3 DNA reads TGTGCCAGCAGCTTAGGACGGGAGGGCCTCGGTGAGCAGTTCTTC. It codes for CASSLGREGLGEQFF.